The subject of this entry is one T cell receptor beta chain. The sample comes from a study of blood T cell repertoires in COVID-19. The overall study: Acute-phase and convalescent COVID-19 samples originated in the United States, Italy and Spain.

Produced via immunoSEQ multiplex PCR; TCRdb's table is partial and in-frame only. The profile shows some 73,000 clones, more than 65% of them singletons. CDR3 length: 17 residues. V shed 5 bases and J 5 bases; nucleotides not matched to a gene: 16. The germline gives CDR1 SGHNT, CDR2 YYREEE (reference sequence). The sequenced sample was peripheral blood. The sequence came from a human donor in a cohort sampled during active COVID-19. This sequence joins TRBV5-4 and TRBJ2-3; 8 nucleotides line up with TRBD2. The CDR3 loop reads CASSPSARGGRVDTQYF. The CDR3 DNA follows: TGTGCCAGCAGTCCTTCTGCCCGGGGGGGCCGAGTAGATACGCAGTATTTT.